The clone carrying this T cell receptor beta chain was counted ten times or more. The target antigen is unknown. This sample is drawn from a study of T-cell memory formation after mild COVID-19. Overall study results and limits: CD4+ bias marked clones expanding day 15 to 37, unlike balanced contracting clones. The study found contracting CD4+ clones mainly in CM and EM and contracting CD8+ clones in EMRA. Memory sampled before infection contained some responding clones, suggesting cross-reactive memory joined.

TCRdb independently ran MiXCR on the 5' RACE reads; one entry per CDR3 protein. The profile shows 300,000 or so distinct CDR3 sequences, 16% of them singletons. This TCR came from a man aged 18 to 29 who had mild COVID-19 (a few samples of this study predate the infection). Cell type and time point are not known. The sequencing sample was made of PBMCs or a T cell subset sorted from them (not recorded which).

The CDR3 region has the DNA TGTGCCAGCAGTTACCCAAGACTAGCGGGGGCTTCCAATGAGCAGTTCTTC. This encodes CASSYPRLAGASNEQFF. J is TRBJ2-1 and V is TRBV6-2 or TRBV6-3; TRBD2 agrees at 12 bases. After removal of 2 bases from V and 6 bases from J, the junction contained 8 bases not matched to a gene. The CDR3 spans 17 residues. The germline CDR1 and CDR2 sequences are MNHEY and SVGEGT.